A single sample gave rise to the 2 T cell receptor beta chains below, sequenced in a study of control samples from healthy donors and cancer patients. Repertoires were generated with immunoSEQ multiplex PCR, while TCRdb's copy carries only in-frame clones and drops some. The sample consists of some 140,000 clones, around 85% of them appearing once. What was sequenced was blood. The receptors derive from a woman aged 30 to 39 in good health.

The chain combines TRBV5-1 with TRBJ2-7; the match to TRBD2 covers 16 bases. This CDR3 is 16 amino acids long. CDR1 and CDR2 (germline): SGHRS, YFSETQ. The V segment lost 4 bases and the J segment 1 base; nucleotides outside the gene matches: 2. The CDR3 region is CASSRGLAGGSYEQYF. CDR3 DNA: TGCGCCAGCAGCAGGGGACTAGCGGGAGGGTCCTACGAGCAGTACTTC.

V usage is TRBV9 and J usage is TRBJ2-1; 9 positions match TRBD2. The ends lost 0 bases at V and 8 bases at J; junction bases unmatched: 6. The CDR3 totals 15 residues. CDR1 and CDR2 (germline): SGDLS, YYNGEE. CDR3 DNA: TGTGCCAGCAGCGTAGGTAGCGGGGGTGGTGATGAGCAGTTCTTC. Translated, it gives CASSVGSGGGDEQFF.